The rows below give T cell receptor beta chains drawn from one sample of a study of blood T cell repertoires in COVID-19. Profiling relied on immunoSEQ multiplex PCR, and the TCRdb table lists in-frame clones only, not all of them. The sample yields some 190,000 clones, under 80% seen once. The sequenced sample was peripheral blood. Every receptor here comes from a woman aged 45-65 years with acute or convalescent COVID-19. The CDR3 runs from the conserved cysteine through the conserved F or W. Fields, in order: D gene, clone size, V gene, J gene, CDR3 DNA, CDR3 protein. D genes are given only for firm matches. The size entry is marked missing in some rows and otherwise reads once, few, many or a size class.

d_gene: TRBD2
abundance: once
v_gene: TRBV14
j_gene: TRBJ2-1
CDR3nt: TGTGCCAGCAGCCAAGATGGTAGCGGGATTTACAATGAGCAGTTCTTC
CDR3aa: CASSQDGSGIYNEQFF

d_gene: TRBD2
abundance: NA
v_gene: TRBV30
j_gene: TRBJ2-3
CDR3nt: TGTGCCTGGAGTCTAAGCGGGGTGGCTGGGGATACGCAGTATTTT
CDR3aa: CAWSLSGVAGDTQYF

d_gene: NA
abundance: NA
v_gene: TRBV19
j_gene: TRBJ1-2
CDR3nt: TGTGCCAGTAGTAGGACAGCTAACTATGGCTACACCTTC
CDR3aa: CASSRTANYGYTF

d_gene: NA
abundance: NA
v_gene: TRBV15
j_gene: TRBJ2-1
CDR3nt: TGTGCCACCAGCAGGGAACCGGGTCTTTACAATGAGCAGTTCTTC
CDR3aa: CATSREPGLYNEQFF

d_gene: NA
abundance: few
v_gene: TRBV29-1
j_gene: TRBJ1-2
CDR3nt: TGCAGCGTTAACCGGGACAATAACTATGGCTACACCTTC
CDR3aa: CSVNRDNNYGYTF

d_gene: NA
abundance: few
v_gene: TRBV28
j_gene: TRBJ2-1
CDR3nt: TGTGCCAGCAGCCGGACGAGTCGGGAAGGGGAGCAGTTCTTC
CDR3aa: CASSRTSREGEQFF

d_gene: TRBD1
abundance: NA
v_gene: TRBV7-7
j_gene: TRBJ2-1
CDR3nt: TGTGCCAGCGCGCAGGGACCAAGCGGCTTCTCAGGGGGTGAGCAGTTCTTC
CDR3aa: CASAQGPSGFSGGEQFF

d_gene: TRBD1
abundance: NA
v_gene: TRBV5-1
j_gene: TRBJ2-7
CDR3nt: TGCGCCAGCAGCTTAAACCCGACGGGACAGGGCTACGAGCAGTACTTC
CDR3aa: CASSLNPTGQGYEQYF

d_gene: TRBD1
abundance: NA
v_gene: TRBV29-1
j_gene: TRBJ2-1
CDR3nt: TGCAGCGCAGGGACAGGGGGCTCCTACAATGAGCAGTTCTTC
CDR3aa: CSAGTGGSYNEQFF

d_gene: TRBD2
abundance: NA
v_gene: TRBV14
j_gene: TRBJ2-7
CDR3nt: TGTGCCAGCAGCCAAGTTTTCAGCGGGGCTCACTACGAGCAGTACTTC
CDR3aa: CASSQVFSGAHYEQYF

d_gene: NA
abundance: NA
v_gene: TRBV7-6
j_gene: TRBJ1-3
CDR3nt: TGTGCCAGCAGCCTCAACCCCGCAACTTCTGGAAACACCATATATTTT
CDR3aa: CASSLNPATSGNTIYF

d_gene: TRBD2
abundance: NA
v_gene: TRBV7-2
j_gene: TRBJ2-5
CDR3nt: TGTGCCAGCAGCTTGACCAGCGGGAGGGTAGGGGAGACCCAGTACTTC
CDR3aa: CASSLTSGRVGETQYF

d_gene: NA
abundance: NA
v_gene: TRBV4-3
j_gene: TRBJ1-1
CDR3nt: TGCGCCAGCATCACCTTGACAGTGCTTATGAACACTGAAGCTTTCTTT
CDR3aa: CASITLTVLMNTEAFF

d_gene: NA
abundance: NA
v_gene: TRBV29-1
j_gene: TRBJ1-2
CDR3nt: TGCAGCGTTGAAGGACAGCTCTATGGCTACACCTTC
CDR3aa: CSVEGQLYGYTF

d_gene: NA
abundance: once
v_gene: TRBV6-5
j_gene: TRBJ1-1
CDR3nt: TGTGCCAGCTCCCAGGCGAGGGTGAGCACTGAAGCTTTCTTT
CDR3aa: CASSQARVSTEAFF

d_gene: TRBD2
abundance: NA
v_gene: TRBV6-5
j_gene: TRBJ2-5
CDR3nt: TGTGCCAGCAGTTCTACTAGCGGGGGACAAGAGACCCAGTACTTC
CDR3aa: CASSSTSGGQETQYF

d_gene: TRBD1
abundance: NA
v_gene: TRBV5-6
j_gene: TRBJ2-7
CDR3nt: TGTGCCAGCAGTTTTCCGGGACAGGGGGCCTACGAGCAGTACTTC
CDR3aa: CASSFPGQGAYEQYF

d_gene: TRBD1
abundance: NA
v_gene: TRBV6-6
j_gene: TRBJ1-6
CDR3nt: TGTGCCAGCACCACCCGGGTCGGGACAGAACTTACACCCCTCCACTTT
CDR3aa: CASTTRVGTELTPLHF